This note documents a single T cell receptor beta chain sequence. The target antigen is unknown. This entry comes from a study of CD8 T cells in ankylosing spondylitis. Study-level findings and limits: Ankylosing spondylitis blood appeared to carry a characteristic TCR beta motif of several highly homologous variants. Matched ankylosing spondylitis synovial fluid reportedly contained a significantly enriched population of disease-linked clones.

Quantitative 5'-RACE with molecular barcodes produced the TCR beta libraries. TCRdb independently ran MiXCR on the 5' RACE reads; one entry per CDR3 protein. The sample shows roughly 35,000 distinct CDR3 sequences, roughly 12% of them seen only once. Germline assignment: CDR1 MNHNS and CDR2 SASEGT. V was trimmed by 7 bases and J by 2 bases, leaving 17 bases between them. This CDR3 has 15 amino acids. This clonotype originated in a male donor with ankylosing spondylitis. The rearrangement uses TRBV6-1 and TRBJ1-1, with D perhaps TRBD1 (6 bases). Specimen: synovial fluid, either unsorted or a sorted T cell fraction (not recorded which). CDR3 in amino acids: CASIKGGHRNTEAFF. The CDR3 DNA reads TGTGCCAGCATAAAGGGGGGACATAGAAACACTGAAGCTTTCTTT.